This T cell receptor beta chain was obtained from a study of PD-L1 blockade in urothelial cancer. In the study overall: Patients' atezolizumab regimen, 1,200 mg intravenously every 3 weeks, began in about 2014. A median of approximately 140,000 T cells was found in the blood samples. Blood analysis was done at 3 weeks (second dose) and 6 weeks after treatment began.

A remark on this clone: Antigen specificity is unknown.

Notes on the study in general: Better survival was predicted when blood TCR clonality before treatment fell below the median.

CDR1 SQVTM and CDR2 ANQGSEA come from the germline V gene. The CDR3 is 11 residues long. The ends were cut back, 1 base at V and 7 bases at J, with 7 bases in the middle. Documented time point: pretreatment peripheral blood. Using immunoSEQ multiplex PCR, the repertoire was profiled, and TCRdb retains in-frame clones only, with some absent. The table lists roughly 38,000 clones, 80% to 90% of them singletons. The starting material was PBMCs, obtained around atezolizumab (anti-PD-L1) treatment. The chain joins TRBV29-1 to TRBJ1-2; maybe TRBD1 (5 bases). This TCR was sampled from a man in his sixties with urothelial cancer. The CDR3 protein is CSVEGGVGYTF. The CDR3 coding sequence is TGCAGCGTTGAAGGGGGGGTTGGCTACACCTTC.